The 15 T cell receptor beta chains reported below all come from one sample, sequenced in a study of blood T cells in healthy people across ages (dated by TCRdb to the mid-2010s). Library preparation was by 5' RACE. Sequencing used an Illumina HiSeq 2500. A second PCR of roughly 7 to 11 cycles was performed with a sample-barcoded 5' primer and a J-beta primer mix. TCRdb ran its own pipeline on the public reads, namely fastp trimming at Q25 and MiXCR clone calling, and kept in-frame beta chains. Each CDR3 protein gets just one entry, which takes the most common genes and DNA from the rows behind it. In all, the sample holds more than 1 million distinct CDR3 sequences, and more than 35% of those were seen once. The ten largest clones take up over 15% of the sample. The sequencing sample was made of blood. The receptors were sampled from a woman aged 55-75 years in good health.

This chain's CDR3 is CASRGRGRDIQYF. For the CDR3, the DNA is TGTGCCAGCAGGGGGAGGGGGCGAGACATTCAGTACTTC. The chain joins TRBV12-3 or TRBV12-4 to TRBJ2-4; D may correspond to TRBD1 or TRBD2 (7 bases each). Trimming left V 6 bases short and J 8 bases short, with 14 bases between. The CDR3 consists of 13 residues.

Remarks on this clonotype: The junction departs from the called germline gene at one end, perhaps through a read error. The V and J genes are TRBV5-1 and TRBJ1-1; unclear D gene. The germline V gene has CDR1 SGHRS and CDR2 YFSETQ. CDR3 size: 12 residues. In DNA form, the CDR3 reads TGCGCCAGCAGTTTGGACGACACTGAAGCTTTCTTT. Protein product: CASSLDDTEAFF.

The table lists this clonotype with a few counts. The chain employs TRBV10-3 and TRBJ2-5, with 9 positions matching TRBD2. Germline loops: CDR1 ENHRY, CDR2 SYGVKD. Trimming removed 3 bases from V and 2 bases from J; junction bases left unmatched: 10. The CDR3 is 17 residues long. The CDR3 nucleotides are TGTGCCATCAGTGAAGGGTTTCTAGCGGGAAGGCAAGAGACCCAGTACTTC. Protein product: CAISEGFLAGRQETQYF.

CDR3 DNA: TGTGCCAGCAGCTCAGGGGGTGTGGGTCAGCCCCAGCATTTT. It translates to CASSSGGVGQPQHF. The chain couples TRBV7-9 to TRBJ1-5, with TRBD1 identical over 7 bases. From germline, CDR1 is SEHNR and CDR2 FQNEAQ (reference sequence). V lost 4 bases, J lost 6 bases, and 6 bases stayed unmatched. The CDR3 length is 14 residues.

The J gene is TRBJ1-5, the V gene TRBV6-1, with 8 bases identical to TRBD1. Germline V gene data show CDR1 as MNHNS and CDR2 as SASEGT. V trimming: 6 bases; J trimming: 7 bases; junction bases outside the gene matches: 11. CDR3 length: 15 residues. The CDR3, as DNA: TGTGCCAGCAGCGCCGCAGGGGGCGGTTCGCAGCCCCAGCATTTT. Its translation: CASSAAGGGSQPQHF.

The CDR3 coding sequence is TGTGCCAGCAGCTTAAGTTTTCGGGCAGGGGGCTCCTACGAGCAGTACTTC. Its protein is CASSLSFRAGGSYEQYF. The chain employs TRBV7-6 and TRBJ2-7; TRBD1 matches at 7 bases. J was trimmed by 0 bases and V by 2 bases; bases with no gene match: 10. Germline lookup yields CDR1 SGHVS and CDR2 FNYEAQ. CDR3 length: 17 residues. Combining the CDR3 with reference TRBV7-6 and TRBJ2-7 gives the whole variable domain GAGVSQSPRYKVTKRGQDVALRCDPISGHVSLYWYRQALGQGPEFLTYFNYEAQQDKSGLPNDRFSAERPEGSISTLTIQRTEQRDSAMYRCASSLSFRAGGSYEQYFGPGTRLTVT.

The count of this clonotype is one. V is TRBV4-1 and J is TRBJ2-2; the D gene is possibly TRBD1 (5 bases). This CDR3 has 16 residues. Looked up from germline, CDR1 is MGHRA and CDR2 is YSYEKL. Trimming shortened V by 2 bases and J by 0 bases, and 10 bases separated the two germline ends. The DNA for the CDR3 is TGCGCCAGCAGCCAAAGGGGCCAAACGAACACCGGGGAGCTGTTTTTT. Protein sequence: CASSQRGQTNTGELFF.

The genes are TRBV7-9 and TRBJ2-5; D might be TRBD1 or TRBD2, each matching 5 bases. The CDR3 is 13 amino acids. Germline V gives CDR1 SEHNR, CDR2 FQNEAQ (reference sequence). Trimming stripped 1 base from V and 9 bases from J, with 12 bases between. The CDR3 spells CASSLGQSGAQYF. DNA for the CDR3: TGTGCCAGCAGCTTAGGACAGTCCGGGGCCCAGTACTTC.

The chain joins TRBV24-1 to TRBJ1-2; weak D call: TRBD1 (6 bases). The ends were cut back, 7 bases at V and 12 bases at J, with 14 bases in the middle. CDR1 and CDR2 (germline): KGHDR, SFDVKD. This CDR3 is 11 amino acids long. The CDR3 spells CATSTGFRNTF. For the CDR3, the DNA is TGTGCCACCAGCACAGGGTTCCGAAACACCTTC.

V usage is TRBV23-1 and J usage is TRBJ2-1; TRBD2 agrees at 9 bases. TRBV23-1 is treated as an ORF (open reading frame) with a function not yet certain. CDR3 size: 15 residues. V lost 7 bases to trimming and J lost 8 bases; unmatched junction nucleotides: 12. The CDR3 DNA sequence: TGCGCCAGCAAAACAATGAAGGCTAGCGGGGATGAGCAGTTCTTC. It is translated as CASKTMKASGDEQFF.

This clonotype was counted between two and nine times. The chain carries TRBV20-1 and TRBJ2-3; 13 bases match TRBD2. The germline gives CDR1 DFQATT, CDR2 SNEGSKA (reference sequence). The ends lost 6 bases at V and 4 bases at J; junction bases unmatched: 10. The CDR3 is 16 amino acids. As DNA, the CDR3 is TGCAGTGCGTGGGCCACTAGCGGGAGGGCCTCAGATACGCAGTATTTT. Amino acid sequence: CSAWATSGRASDTQYF.

The chain carries TRBV4-2 and TRBJ2-5; a possible D gene is TRBD1 (5 bases). Germline assignment: CDR1 LGHNA and CDR2 YNFKEQ. This CDR3 comprises 18 residues. Trimming cost V 0 bases and J 5 bases, with 22 bases left between them. CDR3 sequence: CASSQDVVKGQAKETQYF. The CDR3 region has the DNA TGTGCCAGCAGCCAAGACGTCGTGAAGGGGCAGGCAAAGGAGACCCAGTACTTC.

About this clonotype itself: Sequence at one end of the junction differs from germline and may be a read error. This chain connects TRBV12-3 or TRBV12-4 to TRBJ2-1; 7 positions match TRBD2. The CDR3 spans 15 residues. The CDR3 here is CAGRTTGLSYNEQFF. The CDR3 DNA is TGTGCCGGCAGAACCACGGGACTATCCTACAATGAGCAGTTCTTC.

This chain links TRBV2 with TRBJ2-6; tentative D call: TRBD1 (7 bases). Trimming left V 7 bases short and J 2 bases short, with 15 bases between. The CDR3 has 16 residues. Germline CDR1 reads SNHLY; CDR2 reads FYNNEI. CDR3 amino acids: CASKWTGLTGANVLTF. Written as DNA, the CDR3 is TGTGCCAGCAAGTGGACAGGACTAACTGGGGCCAACGTCCTGACTTTC.

The table lists this clonotype with a few counts. The chain joins TRBV6-1 to TRBJ2-3; D unresolved. The ends were cut back, 3 bases at V and 2 bases at J, with 15 bases in the middle. The CDR3 is made up of 16 amino acids. Germline CDR1 MNHNS, CDR2 SASEGT. CDR3 residues: CASSDNPHHFTDTQYF. The CDR3 coding sequence is TGTGCCAGCAGTGATAATCCTCATCATTTCACAGATACGCAGTATTTT.